This record concerns one T cell receptor beta chain sequence. The data originate from a study of T cell changes during pregnancy in multiple sclerosis. The CDR3 consists of 14 residues. V was cut by 3 bases and J by 15 bases, with 20 bases left in between. Per germline, CDR1 MRHNA and CDR2 SNTAGT. Using immunoSEQ multiplex PCR, the repertoire was profiled, and TCRdb retains in-frame clones only, with some absent. The sample lists 48,000 or so clones; about 93% were seen once. V gene TRBV6-4 combines with J gene TRBJ1-4; perhaps TRBD1 as D (5 bases). The sample was CD4+ T cells from peripheral blood mononuclear cells, taken in the first trimester of pregnancy. The receptor's source is a female donor with multiple sclerosis, enrolled in a pregnancy study. CDR3: CASSEGQGLTPLFF. In DNA, the CDR3 is TGTGCCAGCAGTGAGGGGCAGGGCCTGACCCCGTTGTTTTTT.